The 10 T cell receptor beta chains given below trace back to one sample, sequenced in a study of T cells in Graves' hyperthyroidism and ophthalmopathy. The source material, RNA transcripts, was used to amplify TCR beta CDR3 regions. With the HTBI primer set, the TCR CDR3 went through a first round of RT-PCR. TCRdb re-analysed the multiplex PCR reads in MiXCR, keeping a single row per CDR3 protein. The table has about 210,000 distinct CDR3 sequences, 15% to 20% seen once. Specimen: blood. The source of these receptors is a man aged 45-65 years with Graves' hyperthyroidism.

This clonotype was seen ten or more times. CDR3 in DNA: TGTGCCAGCAGCCAAAGACAGGGACCTGAAGAGACCCAGTACTTC. It encodes CASSQRQGPEETQYF. The chain employs TRBV12-3 or TRBV12-4 and TRBJ2-5, with 7 bases lining up with TRBD1. After removal of 6 bases from V and 3 bases from J, the junction contained 10 bases not matched to a gene. CDR3 length: 15 residues.

This chain connects TRBV5-1 to TRBJ2-1, with 8 bases lining up with TRBD2. The CDR3 spans 15 residues. Germline values: CDR1 SGHRS, CDR2 YFSETQ. Germline trimming cut 0 bases from V and 8 bases from J; bases unmatched to any gene: 7. CDR3 residues: CASSLAPGGPDEQFF. CDR3 coding DNA: TGCGCCAGCAGCTTGGCCCCGGGAGGGCCCGATGAGCAGTTCTTC.

This clonotype was seen repeatedly, ten times or more. The chain employs TRBV6-1 and TRBJ2-1, with D tentatively TRBD1 or TRBD2 (5 bases each). Germline CDR1 and CDR2: MNHNS and SASEGT. This CDR3 region has 17 residues. V was trimmed by 2 bases and J by 2 bases, leaving 16 bases between them. In DNA form, the CDR3 reads TGTGCCAGCAGTGAACTCGGTAAGAGGGACCCCTACAATGAGCAGTTCTTC. Protein: CASSELGKRDPYNEQFF.

In the case of this clonotype: A much larger clone differs from this one at a single base, so this may be a read error. This chain joins TRBV6-1 and TRBJ2-7, with no clear D. CDR1 MNHNS and CDR2 SASEGT come from the germline V gene. CDR3 length: 11 residues. V lost 3 bases to trimming and J lost 3 bases, with 3 bases between them. CDR3 loop: CASSDIYEQYF. CDR3 nucleotide sequence: TGTGCCAGCAGTGACATCTACGAGCAGTACTTC.

This clonotype was observed a handful of times. The chain employs TRBV20-1 and TRBJ2-7; TRBD1 agrees at 10 bases. In germline, CDR1 is DFQATT, CDR2 SNEGSKA (reference sequence). This CDR3 has 15 residues. Trimming removed 0 bases from V and 7 bases from J; junction bases left unmatched: 9. The CDR3 region has the DNA TGCAGTGCTAGAGATCTTGGGACAGGGGCTCGGGAGCAGTACTTC. It translates to CSARDLGTGAREQYF.

The gene calls are TRBV18 and TRBJ2-2, with 14 bases identical to TRBD2. The trim removed 6 bases at V and 7 bases at J, leaving 10 bases unmatched. This CDR3 region has 17 residues. The V gene's germline CDR1 is KGHSH and CDR2 LQKENI. CDR3 residues: CASSFGPGLAGDGELFF. CDR3 nucleotide sequence: TGTGCCAGCTCCTTCGGACCGGGACTAGCGGGAGACGGGGAGCTGTTTTTT.

This clonotype was observed a handful of times. V usage is TRBV5-1 and J usage is TRBJ2-7; no clear D gene. Germline V gives CDR1 SGHRS, CDR2 YFSETQ. CDR3 size: 15 residues. The ends were cut back, 1 base at V and 2 bases at J, with 13 bases in the middle. CDR3 nucleotide sequence: TGCGCCAGCAGCTTGTTGCCCAGCAAGACCTACGAGCAGTACTTC. Protein product: CASSLLPSKTYEQYF.

The chain carries TRBV25-1 and TRBJ2-1; 7 nucleotides line up with TRBD2. The CDR3 length is 15 residues. CDR1 and CDR2 from the germline V gene are MGHDK and SYGVNS. The V and J ends lost 4 bases and 4 bases, in that order; junction bases with no gene match: 7. CDR3 nucleotides: TGTGCCAGCAGTGGACGGAGCGGGACTTACAATGAGCAGTTCTTC. Translating gives CASSGRSGTYNEQFF.

In this sample, this clonotype turned up many times. The CDR3 DNA sequence: TGTGCCAGCAGCTCGGAGTACGAGCAGTACTTC. Translating it yields CASSSEYEQYF. The chain is built from TRBV11-2 and TRBJ2-7; D call uncertain. V was cut by 4 bases and J by 4 bases, with 5 bases left in between. This CDR3 is 11 amino acids long. Germline-derived CDR1 and CDR2 are SGHAT and FQNNGV.

This clonotype was observed once. One base away lies a much larger clone, so this may be a sequencing read error. The chain is built from TRBV18 and TRBJ2-5; 11 bases are shared with TRBD2. Germline V gene lookup returns CDR1 KGHSH and CDR2 LQKENI. The CDR3 contains 14 residues. The CDR3 is CASSPTSGEETRYF. The DNA of the CDR3 is TGTGCCAGCTCACCGACTAGCGGGGAAGAGACCCGGTACTTC.